This section outlines one T cell receptor beta chain sequence together with its context. The data derive from a study of blood T cell repertoires in COVID-19. Study in general: The study drew acute and convalescent COVID-19 samples from the United States, Italy and Spain.

This CDR3 region has 13 residues. CDR1 and CDR2 from the germline V gene are MNHNY and SVGAGI (reference sequence). Trimming took 2 bases from V and 5 from J, leaving 6 bases between them. Only in-frame clones appear in the TCRdb table, and some are missing; sequencing was by immunoSEQ multiplex PCR. Of approximately 35,000 clones in the sample, approximately 88% are singletons; the top ten hold about 14%. This sequence joins TRBV6-6 and TRBJ2-2; D is undetermined. The sample taken for sequencing was peripheral blood. This sequence was found in a man aged 60-69 years with active COVID-19. This chain's CDR3 is CASSYPLTGELFF. CDR3 in DNA: TGTGCCAGCAGTTACCCTTTAACCGGGGAGCTGTTTTTT.